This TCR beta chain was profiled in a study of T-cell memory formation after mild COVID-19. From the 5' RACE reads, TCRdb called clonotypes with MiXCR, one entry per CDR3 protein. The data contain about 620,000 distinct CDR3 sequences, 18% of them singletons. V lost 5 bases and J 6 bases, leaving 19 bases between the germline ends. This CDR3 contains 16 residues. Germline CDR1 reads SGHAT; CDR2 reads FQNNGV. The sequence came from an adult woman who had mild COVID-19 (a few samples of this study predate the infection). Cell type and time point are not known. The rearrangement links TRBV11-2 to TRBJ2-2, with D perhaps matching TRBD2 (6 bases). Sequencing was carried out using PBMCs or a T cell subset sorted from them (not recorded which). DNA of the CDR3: TGTGCCAGCAGCAAAGAGGGTTTCGGGGAGGCCGGGGAGCTGTTTTTT. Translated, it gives CASSKEGFGEAGELFF.